This T cell receptor (beta chain) was retrieved from a study of cytomegalovirus exposure and HLA in healthy donors. Study-wide results and limits: One later analysis reportedly identified an Asian-associated ancestry cluster that showed fewer N-insertions than the roughly 620-donor mean.

This CDR3 comprises 16 residues. Germline loops: CDR1 MNHEY, CDR2 SMNVEV (reference sequence). The V end was cut by 3 bases, the J end by 0 bases, with 11 bases between. PCR used 60 Vbeta primers and 13 Jbeta primers. In the original workflow: The authors later counted 65 million to 80 million unique TCR beta chains, 9 million to 12 million of them shared. Generated by immunoSEQ multiplex PCR, the TCRdb table keeps only in-frame clones and is missing some. The V and J calls and clone size are taken from that table; D and trimming were inferred from the DNA. This sample has 210,000 or so clones, with less than 85% found just once. This clone was seen a single time. The target antigen is unknown.

The genes are TRBV27 and TRBJ2-2; possible D gene TRBD1, 6 bases. What was sequenced was PBMCs. The receptor comes from a man aged 18-30 years in good health and CMV-seronegative. The CDR3 coding sequence is TGTGCCAGCAGTTTTTGGGGGCCCGCGAACACCGGGGAGCTGTTTTTT. Protein product: CASSFWGPANTGELFF.